Listed here are 10 T cell receptor beta chains from one sample, sequenced in a study of CD8+ T cells in alopecia areata (dated 2018 in TCRdb). The library was made by the immunoSEQ multiplex PCR assay. To provide template for TCR sequencing, every sample had RNA extracted and reverse transcribed into cDNA. The table comes from immuneACCESS by way of TCRdb, which keeps in-frame sequences with V and J called. Part of the clones is missing from these tables; in studies checked, under half for an unresolved V gene and the rest for unknown reasons. The table for this sample lists 200,000 to 250,000 clones; roughly 50% of them were counted only once. Of the sample, about 5.3% falls within the top ten clones. Sequencing was performed on CD8+ T cells sorted from blood. The source is a human donor in good health.

This sequence joins TRBV7-8 and TRBJ2-5; tentatively, D is TRBD2 (6 bases). The CDR3 totals 14 residues. Germline V gives CDR1 SGHVS, CDR2 FQNEAQ. V shed 5 bases and J shed 3 bases, with 13 bases lying between them. In DNA, the CDR3 is TGTGCCAGCAGCCCCGACACGGGAGAAGAGACCCAGTACTTC. It is translated as CASSPDTGEETQYF.

This clone showed up just a few times. V is TRBV28 and J is TRBJ2-7, with 8 positions matching TRBD1. Germline V gives CDR1 MDHEN, CDR2 SYDVKM. The CDR3 spans 15 residues. The trim removed 4 bases at V and 3 bases at J, leaving 8 bases unmatched. CDR3 coding DNA: TGTGCCAGCAGTTCATCGACAGGGGTCAACTACGAGCAGTACTTC. Its translation: CASSSSTGVNYEQYF.

The count of this clone is one. V is TRBV6-6 and J is TRBJ1-2, with TRBD1 as a possible D gene (6 bases). Trimming removed 2 bases from V and 4 bases from J, with 11 bases in between. CDR1 MNHNY and CDR2 SVGAGI come from the germline V gene (reference sequence). CDR3 length equals 14 residues. The CDR3, as DNA: TGTGCCAGCAGTTACACTTCGGACAGCTATGGCTACACCTTC. It codes for CASSYTSDSYGYTF.

The V call is TRBV29-1, the J call TRBJ1-1, with 7 bases aligning to TRBD1. The CDR3 is 14 residues long. From germline, CDR1 is SQVTM and CDR2 ANQGSEA. V dropped 2 bases and J dropped 4; count of bases not matched to a gene: 7. The CDR3 reads CSVEYRGVGTEAFF. The CDR3 DNA follows: TGCAGCGTTGAATACAGGGGCGTGGGCACTGAAGCTTTCTTT.

V usage is TRBV19 and J usage is TRBJ1-6; D is unresolved. V lost 7 bases and J 12 bases, leaving 13 bases between the germline ends. CDR1 LNHDA and CDR2 SQIVND come from the germline V gene (reference sequence). The length of the CDR3 is 12 residues. This CDR3 is CASNDGREPLHF. For the CDR3, the DNA is TGTGCCAGTAACGACGGACGGGAACCCCTCCACTTT.

This clone was seen only a few times. The chain couples TRBV29-1 to TRBJ2-7, with TRBD1 matching 8 bases. Germline V gives CDR1 SQVTM, CDR2 ANQGSEA. Trimming removed 5 bases from V and 3 bases from J; junction bases left unmatched: 6. This CDR3 is built from 13 residues. CDR3: CSVSGTGVYEQYF. The CDR3 region has the DNA TGCAGCGTTTCGGGGACAGGAGTCTACGAGCAGTACTTC.

The chain uses TRBV6-5 and TRBJ2-1; weak D call: TRBD1 (6 bases). There are 13 residues in the CDR3. V lost 4 bases to trimming and J lost 9 bases, with 13 bases between them. From germline, CDR1 is MNHEY and CDR2 SVGAGI. CDR3 amino acids: CASSLGTNSEQFF. In nucleotides, the CDR3 is TGTGCCAGCAGTTTGGGGACAAATAGTGAGCAGTTCTTC.

This chain joins TRBV7-9 and TRBJ1-1; D remains ambiguous. V shed 6 bases and J shed 1 base, with 9 bases lying between them. Germline CDR1 and CDR2: SEHNR and FQNEAQ (reference sequence). This CDR3 contains 13 residues. CDR3 nucleotides: TGTGCCAGCAGACCTACAGAGAACACTGAAGCTTTCTTT. As protein: CASRPTENTEAFF.

V usage is TRBV6-5 and J usage is TRBJ2-1, with no clear D. The CDR3 length is 12 residues. Trimming stripped 2 bases from V and 10 bases from J, with 9 bases between. CDR1 MNHEY and CDR2 SVGAGI come from the germline V gene. CDR3 in DNA: TGTGCCAGCAGTTACCAGAATGAGGAGCAGTTCTTC. This gives the protein CASSYQNEEQFF.

The V call is TRBV7-9, the J call TRBJ2-1; D may correspond to TRBD1 or TRBD2 (6 bases each). The CDR3 consists of 13 residues. Deletions cut 2 bases from V and 8 bases from J, with 10 bases between. Germline V gene data show CDR1 as SEHNR and CDR2 as FQNEAQ (reference sequence). This CDR3 is CASSLPGEDEQFF. The CDR3 DNA reads as TGTGCCAGCAGCTTACCAGGGGAGGATGAGCAGTTCTTC.